The source of this TCR beta chain is a study of shared clonotypes between healthy human individuals. Study summary: CD8 memory received one plate per donor, CD8 naive two, CD4 memory three and CD4 naive three. Study results and limitations: Naive subsets tended to show greater estimated richness than memory subsets. Sharing across four donors was highest in naive CD4 (roughly 5%) and lowest in memory CD8 (around 0.4%).

Regarding this clone: Its antigen is unknown.

It was at deep level that the assay was run. Repertoires were generated with immunoSEQ multiplex PCR, while TCRdb's copy carries only in-frame clones and drops some. Here the sample spans roughly 1.5 million clones, under 99% being singletons. The CDR3 has 15 amino acids. CDR1 is MGHRA, CDR2 YSYEKL, per germline. V shed 4 bases and J shed 2 bases, with 14 bases lying between them. Sequencing was performed on naive CD4+ T cells sorted from blood. Described subset: CD45RA+ positively selected. The source is a man under 40 in good health. The chain employs TRBV4-1 and TRBJ1-2, with D possibly being TRBD1 (6 bases). The CDR3 spells CASSRFFGGNYGYTF. The DNA for the CDR3 is TGCGCCAGCAGCCGGTTTTTTGGGGGCAACTATGGCTACACCTTC.